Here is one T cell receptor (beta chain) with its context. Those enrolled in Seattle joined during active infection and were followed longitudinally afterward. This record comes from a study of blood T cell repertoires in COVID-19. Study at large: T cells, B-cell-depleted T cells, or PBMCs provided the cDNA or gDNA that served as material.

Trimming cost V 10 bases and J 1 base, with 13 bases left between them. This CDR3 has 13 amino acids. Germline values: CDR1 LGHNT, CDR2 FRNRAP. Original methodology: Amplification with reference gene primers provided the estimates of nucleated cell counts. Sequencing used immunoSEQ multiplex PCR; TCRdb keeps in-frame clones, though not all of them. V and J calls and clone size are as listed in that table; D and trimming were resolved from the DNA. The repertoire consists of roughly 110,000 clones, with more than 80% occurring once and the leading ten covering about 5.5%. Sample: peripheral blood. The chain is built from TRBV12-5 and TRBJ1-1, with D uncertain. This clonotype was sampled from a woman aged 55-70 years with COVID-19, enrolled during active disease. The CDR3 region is CATGSRRNTEAFF. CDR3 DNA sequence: TGTGCTACCGGGAGCAGGAGGAACACTGAAGCTTTCTTT. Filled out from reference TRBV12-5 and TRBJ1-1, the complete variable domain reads DARVTQTPRHKVTEMGQEVTMRCQPILGHNTVFWYRQTMMQGLELLAYFRNRAPLDDSGMPKDRFSAEMPDATLATLKIQPSEPRDSAVYFCATGSRRNTEAFFGQGTRLTVV.